Described below is a single TCR beta chain sequence and its context. The length of the CDR3 is 15 residues. Trimming took 5 bases from V and 5 from J; bases not matched to a gene: 12. CDR1 is MNHEY, CDR2 SVGAGI, per germline. This entry is derived from a study of cytomegalovirus exposure and HLA in healthy donors. Both 60 Vbeta primers and 13 Jbeta primers went into the PCR. Libraries were prepared by immunoSEQ multiplex PCR; TCRdb keeps only in-frame clonotypes and omits some of them. In total, the table holds approximately 120,000 clones. The source material was PBMCs. The chain combines TRBV6-5 with TRBJ2-7, with 7 bases aligning to TRBD2. The source of this sequence is a man between 35 and 55 years old in good health and CMV-seronegative. CDR3 nucleotides: TGTGCCAGCAGTCCCTATTTAGCGGGTCCCGACGAGCAGTACTTC. Its translation: CASSPYLAGPDEQYF.